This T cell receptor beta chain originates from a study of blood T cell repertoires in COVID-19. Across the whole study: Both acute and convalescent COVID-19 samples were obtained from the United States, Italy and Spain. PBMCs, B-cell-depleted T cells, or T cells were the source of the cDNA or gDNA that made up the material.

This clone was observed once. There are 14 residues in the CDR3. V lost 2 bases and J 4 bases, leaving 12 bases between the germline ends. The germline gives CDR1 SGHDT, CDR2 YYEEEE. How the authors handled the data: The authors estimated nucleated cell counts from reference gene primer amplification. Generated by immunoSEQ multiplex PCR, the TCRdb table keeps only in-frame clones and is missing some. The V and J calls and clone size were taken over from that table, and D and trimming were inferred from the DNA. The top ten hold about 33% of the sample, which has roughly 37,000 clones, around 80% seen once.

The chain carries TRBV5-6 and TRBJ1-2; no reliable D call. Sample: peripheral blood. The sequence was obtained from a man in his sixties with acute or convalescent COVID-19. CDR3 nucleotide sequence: TGTGCCAGCAGCTTTTGGACGGGAGTCTATGGCTACACCTTC. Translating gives CASSFWTGVYGYTF.